The text below deals with one T cell receptor beta chain. The entry originates in a study of blood T cell repertoires in COVID-19. The germline CDR1 and CDR2 sequences are LNHDA and SQIVND (reference sequence). Trimming removed 3 bases at V and 9 bases at J, with 21 bases between. The CDR3 sequence is 15 residues long. Clones were sequenced by immunoSEQ multiplex PCR, and TCRdb holds only the in-frame ones, with some missing. The sample records hundreds of thousands of clones, more than 85% being singletons. This receptor was obtained from a woman aged 45-59 years who had recovered from COVID-19. V usage is TRBV19 and J usage is TRBJ2-7, with D perhaps TRBD2 (5 bases). The sample was PBMCs or T cells enriched from blood (not recorded which). CDR3 in amino acids: CASSIYRTRSDPQYF. The CDR3 DNA is TGTGCCAGTAGTATCTATCGCACTAGGTCGGACCCGCAGTACTTC.